This T cell receptor (beta chain) was observed in a study of regulatory T cells in long-lasting Graves disease. Whole-study findings and limits: The work looked only at peripheral blood and did not look at thyroid tissue. The study found TRBV28, TRBJ1-2 and TRBJ2-5 favored in persistent disease.

Libraries of TCR beta came from iRepertoire HTBI primers plus Arm-PCR of CDR3 regions. Using its own MiXCR run on the multiplex PCR reads, TCRdb lists one record per CDR3 protein. This sample yields 300,000 to 350,000 distinct CDR3 sequences, of which 20% are seen a single time; 29% belongs to the top ten. In germline, CDR1 is SQVTM, CDR2 ANQGSEA. The CDR3 covers 16 residues. The V end lost 6 bases, the J end lost 2 bases, and 20 bases lay between the germline ends. Regarding time point: persistent/refractory GD, antithyroid drugs over 5 years with positive TRAb. The authors made the TCR library using RNA they extracted from PBMCs. Clinicians diagnosed Graves' disease using American Thyroid Association guidelines. EDTA tubes collected around 8.7 milliliters of peripheral blood. In its sample, this clonotype was seen a few times. Its antigen is still unknown.

The rearrangement links TRBV29-1 to TRBJ1-5; TRBD1 is a possible D gene (5 bases). The source of this sequence is a female donor with Graves disease. The sequencing here drew on peripheral blood mononuclear cells (PBMCs), taken when the disease was refractory, from a patient treated with antithyroid drugs. Written as DNA, the CDR3 is TGCAGCGTCGACCCGAGGGGACTACCGGGCAATCAGCCCCAGCATTTT. Translated: CSVDPRGLPGNQPQHF.